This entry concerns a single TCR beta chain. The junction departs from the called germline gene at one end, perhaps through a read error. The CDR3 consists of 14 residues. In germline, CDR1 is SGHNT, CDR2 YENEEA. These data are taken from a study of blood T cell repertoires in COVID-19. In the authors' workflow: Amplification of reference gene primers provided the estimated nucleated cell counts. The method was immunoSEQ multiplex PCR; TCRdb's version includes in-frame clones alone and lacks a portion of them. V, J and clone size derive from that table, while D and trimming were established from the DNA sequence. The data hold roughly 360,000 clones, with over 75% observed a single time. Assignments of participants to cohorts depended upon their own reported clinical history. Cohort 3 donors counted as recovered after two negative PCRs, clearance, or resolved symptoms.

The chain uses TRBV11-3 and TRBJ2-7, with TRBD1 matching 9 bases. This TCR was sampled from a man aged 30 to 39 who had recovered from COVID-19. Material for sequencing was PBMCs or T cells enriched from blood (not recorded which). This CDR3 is CASSLDRGSYEQYF. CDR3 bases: TGTGCCAGCAGCCTAGACAGGGGGTCCTACGAGCAGTACTTC.